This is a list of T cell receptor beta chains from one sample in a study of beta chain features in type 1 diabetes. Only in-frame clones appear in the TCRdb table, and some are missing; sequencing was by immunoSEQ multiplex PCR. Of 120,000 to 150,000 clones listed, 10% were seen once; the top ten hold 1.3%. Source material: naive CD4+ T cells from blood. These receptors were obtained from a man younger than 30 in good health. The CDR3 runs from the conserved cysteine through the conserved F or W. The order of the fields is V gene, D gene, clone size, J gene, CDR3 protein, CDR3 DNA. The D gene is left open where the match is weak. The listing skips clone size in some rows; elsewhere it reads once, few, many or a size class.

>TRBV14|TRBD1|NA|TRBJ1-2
CASSQTGDSGYTF
TGTGCCAGCAGCCAAACAGGGGACTCTGGCTACACCTTC
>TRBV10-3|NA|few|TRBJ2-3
CAIRGMDISTDTQYF
TGTGCCATCAGGGGAATGGACATTAGCACAGATACGCAGTATTTT
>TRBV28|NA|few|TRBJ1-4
CASRVPGQATNEKLFF
TGTGCCAGCAGGGTACCGGGACAAGCAACTAATGAAAAACTGTTTTTT
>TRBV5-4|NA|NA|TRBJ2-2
CASSTGLPNTGELFF
TGTGCCAGCAGCACGGGACTCCCGAACACCGGGGAGCTGTTTTTT
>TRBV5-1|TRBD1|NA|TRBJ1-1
CASSDGTGGFQAFF
TGCGCCAGCAGCGACGGGACAGGAGGTTTTCAAGCTTTCTTT
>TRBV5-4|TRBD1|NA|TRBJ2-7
CASSLTGTGFYEQYF
TGCGCCAGCAGCCTCACCGGGACAGGGTTCTACGAGCAGTACTTC
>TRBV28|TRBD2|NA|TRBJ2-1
CASSSTSGGNYNEQFF
TGTGCCAGCAGTTCCACTAGCGGGGGGAACTACAATGAGCAGTTCTTC
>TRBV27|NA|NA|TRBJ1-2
CASSLSGDSGYTF
TGTGCCAGCAGTTTATCAGGGGACTCTGGCTACACCTTC
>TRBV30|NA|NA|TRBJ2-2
CAWSVGLASGELFF
TGTGCCTGGAGTGTTGGTCTAGCGTCCGGGGAGCTGTTTTTT
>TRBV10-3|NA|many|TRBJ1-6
CATHSPEGTNSPLHF
TGTGCCACCCATAGTCCGGAGGGGACTAATTCACCCCTCCACTTT
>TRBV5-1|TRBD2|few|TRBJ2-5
CASSPTSGGPQETQYF
TGCGCCAGCAGCCCGACTAGCGGGGGGCCCCAAGAGACCCAGTACTTC
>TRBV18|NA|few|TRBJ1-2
CASSPPGKNNYGYTF
TGTGCCAGCTCACCGCCAGGGAAGAATAACTATGGCTACACCTTC
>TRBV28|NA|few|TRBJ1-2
CASSARPSGADGYTF
TGTGCCAGCAGTGCCCGGCCATCAGGGGCGGATGGCTACACCTTC
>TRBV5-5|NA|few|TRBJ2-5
CASSVGPQETQYF
TGTGCCAGCAGTGTTGGGCCACAAGAGACCCAGTACTTC
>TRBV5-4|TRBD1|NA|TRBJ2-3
CASSPGQITDTQYF
TGTGCCAGCAGCCCGGGACAGATCACAGATACGCAGTATTTT
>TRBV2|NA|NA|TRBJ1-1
CASTDSMNTEAFF
TGTGCCAGCACGGACAGCATGAACACTGAAGCTTTCTTT
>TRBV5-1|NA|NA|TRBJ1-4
CASSLVQGGEKLFF
TGCGCCAGCAGCTTGGTTCAGGGAGGTGAAAAACTGTTTTTT
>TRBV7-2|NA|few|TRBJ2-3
CASSLREGYTDTQYF
TGTGCCAGCAGCTTAAGAGAGGGCTACACAGATACGCAGTATTTT
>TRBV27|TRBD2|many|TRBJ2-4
CASRAGGAKNIQYF
TGTGCCAGCAGAGCCGGGGGGGCCAAAAACATTCAGTACTTC
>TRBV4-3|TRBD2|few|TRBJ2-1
CASSQMTSGGYNEQFF
TGCGCCAGCAGCCAAATGACTAGCGGGGGATACAATGAGCAGTTCTTC
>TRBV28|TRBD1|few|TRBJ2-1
CASSLFQGAGNEQFF
TGTGCCAGCAGTTTATTTCAGGGGGCGGGCAATGAGCAGTTCTTC
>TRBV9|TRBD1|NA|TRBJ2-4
CASSPGQGQNIQYF
TGTGCCAGCAGCCCGGGACAGGGGCAAAACATTCAGTACTTC
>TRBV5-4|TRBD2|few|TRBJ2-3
CASSTGLAGLHTDTQYF
TGTGCCAGCAGCACAGGACTAGCGGGGCTACACACAGATACGCAGTATTTT
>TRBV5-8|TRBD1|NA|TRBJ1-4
CASSPRGANEKLFF
TGTGCCAGCAGCCCCAGGGGGGCGAATGAAAAACTGTTTTTT
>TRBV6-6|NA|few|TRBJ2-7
CASSYTVTYEQYF
TGTGCCAGCAGTTACACGGTTACCTACGAGCAGTACTTC
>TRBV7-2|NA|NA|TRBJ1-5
CASSLADFRGWPQHF
TGTGCCAGCAGCTTGGCCGACTTCAGGGGATGGCCCCAGCATTTT